Below are 15 T cell receptor beta chains sequenced from a single sample in a study of shared clonotypes between healthy human individuals. CD45RO negativity and positive selection for CCR7 defined naive CD8 cells, a population that excluded terminally differentiated effector memory CD45RA+ cells. The assay was immunoSEQ multiplex PCR, and TCRdb's table has in-frame clones only and misses some. This sample has hundreds of thousands of clones; roughly 96% occur once, and the top ten carry under 0.25%. Material for sequencing was naive CD8+ T cells sorted from blood. The source is a man between 25 and 39 years old in good health.

This clone has a single count. This same CDR3 is encoded by further DNA sequences in the sample. The V call is TRBV15, the J call TRBJ2-7; D gene unclear. There are 12 residues in the CDR3. V was clipped by 0 bases and J by 4 bases, with 4 bases between them. Germline CDR1 is LNHNV and CDR2 is YYDKDF (reference sequence). The CDR3 DNA sequence: TGTGCCACCAGCAGAGAGGGGTACGAGCAGTACTTC. It is translated as CATSREGYEQYF.

J is TRBJ2-3 and V is TRBV9; tentatively, D is TRBD2 (5 bases). There are 12 residues in the CDR3. The V and J ends lost 3 bases and 6 bases respectively, with 8 bases between them. The germline V gene encodes CDR1 SGDLS and CDR2 YYNGEE. The CDR3 here is CASSEGGDTQYF. The CDR3 DNA reads TGTGCCAGCAGCGAAGGAGGTGATACGCAGTATTTT.

The chain combines TRBV7-9 with TRBJ2-2; D is possibly TRBD1 (6 bases). V was trimmed by 6 bases and J by 0 bases, leaving 17 bases between them. The CDR3 is 17 amino acids. CDR1 SEHNR and CDR2 FQNEAQ come from the germline V gene (reference sequence). CDR3 nucleotide sequence: TGTGCCAGCAGGGAACAAATGGACAGAACGAACACCGGGGAGCTGTTTTTT. As protein: CASREQMDRTNTGELFF. Full variable domain (missing parts from reference TRBV7-9 and TRBJ2-2): DTGVSQNPRHKITKRGQNVTFRCDPISEHNRLYWYRQTLGQGPEFLTYFQNEAQLEKSRLLSDRFSAERPKGSFSTLEIQRTEQGDSAMYLCASREQMDRTNTGELFFGEGSRLTVL.

The chain joins TRBV18 to TRBJ2-3, with 7 bases that match TRBD1. The CDR3 is 17 amino acids. Germline CDR1 is KGHSH and CDR2 is LQKENI. Trimming removed 3 bases from V and 7 bases from J; junction bases left unmatched: 16. The CDR3 region is CASSPRTGATSIYTQYF. The CDR3 DNA is TGTGCCAGCTCACCGAGGACAGGCGCTACTTCGATTTATACGCAGTATTTT.

The V and J genes are TRBV15 and TRBJ2-7, with a possible D match to TRBD1 (6 bases). The CDR3 length is 14 residues. The germline gives CDR1 LNHNV, CDR2 YYDKDF (reference sequence). Trimming shortened V by 1 base and J by 4 bases, and 11 bases separated the two germline ends. CDR3 loop: CATSRVRGGYEQYF. The DNA of the CDR3 is TGTGCCACCAGCAGAGTCAGGGGCGGGTACGAGCAGTACTTC.

CDR3 sequence: CASSATGNQPQHF. The CDR3 DNA sequence: TGTGCCAGCAGCGCCACAGGGAATCAGCCCCAGCATTTT. The V and J genes are TRBV9 and TRBJ1-5; a possible D gene is TRBD1 (6 bases). Trimming removed 3 bases at V and 4 bases at J, with 8 bases between. CDR3 length equals 13 residues. The germline gives CDR1 SGDLS, CDR2 YYNGEE.

V gene TRBV7-9 combines with J gene TRBJ2-1; 12 bases fit TRBD2. There are 15 residues in the CDR3. Trimming removed 5 bases from V and 5 bases from J; junction bases left unmatched: 4. The germline gives CDR1 SEHNR, CDR2 FQNEAQ (reference sequence). CDR3 coding DNA: TGTGCCAGCAGCCCGACTAGCGGGAGAGACAATGAGCAGTTCTTC. Amino acids: CASSPTSGRDNEQFF.

J is TRBJ2-3 and V is TRBV4-2; TRBD2 matches 9 bases. In germline, CDR1 is LGHNA, CDR2 YNFKEQ. J was trimmed by 2 bases and V by 1 base; bases with no gene match: 4. This CDR3 has 16 residues. CDR3 nucleotides: TGTGCCAGCAGCCAAGGACTAGCGGAGCACACAGATACGCAGTATTTT. Amino acid sequence: CASSQGLAEHTDTQYF.

In regard to this clone: Other nucleotide sequences from this sample produce the same CDR3. V is TRBV28 and J is TRBJ2-7; D is possibly TRBD1 (5 bases). The ends were cut back, 3 bases at V and 3 bases at J, with 9 bases in the middle. CDR1 and CDR2 (germline): MDHEN, SYDVKM. This CDR3 has 13 residues. In DNA, the CDR3 is TGTGCCAGCAGTTTGGCAGGGAACTACGAGCAGTACTTC. This codes for CASSLAGNYEQYF.

This rearrangement joins TRBV29-1 to TRBJ2-7, with 7 nucleotides matching TRBD1. The V gene's germline CDR1 is SQVTM and CDR2 ANQGSEA. V lost 7 bases and J lost 0; bases outside the gene matches: 3. The CDR3 has 12 amino acids. This CDR3 is CSGRDSSYEQYF. The CDR3 coding sequence is TGCAGCGGAAGGGACAGCTCCTACGAGCAGTACTTC.

The J gene is TRBJ2-1, the V gene TRBV11-2; a possible D gene is TRBD2 (6 bases). Germline CDR1 and CDR2: SGHAT and FQNNGV. The V gene lost 0 bases and the J gene lost 0 bases, with 9 bases spanning the gap. The CDR3 is 16 residues long. In DNA form, the CDR3 reads TGTGCCAGCAGCTTAGAGACTAGTAGCTCCTACAATGAGCAGTTCTTC. Its protein product is CASSLETSSSYNEQFF.

The chain employs TRBV2 and TRBJ2-3; D is unresolved. CDR1 and CDR2 from the germline V gene are SNHLY and FYNNEI. The CDR3 extends over 13 amino acids. V was pared by 8 bases and J by 4 bases, with 13 bases between. CDR3 sequence: CASPGGASDTQYF. The CDR3 DNA sequence: TGTGCCAGCCCCGGCGGAGCGTCAGATACGCAGTATTTT. The variable domain in full, with the rest retrieved from reference TRBV2 and TRBJ2-3, is EPEVTQTPSHQVTQMGQEVILRCVPISNHLYFYWYRQILGQKVEFLVSFYNNEISEKSEIFDDQFSVERPDGSNFTLKIRSTKLEDSAMYFCASPGGASDTQYFGPGTRLTVL.

J is TRBJ1-1 and V is TRBV4-1; D perhaps matches TRBD1 (5 bases). Trimming took 5 bases from V and 1 from J, leaving 11 bases between them. Germline V gene sequence: CDR1 MGHRA, CDR2 YSYEKL. CDR3 length: 14 residues. CDR3 nucleotide sequence: TGCGCCAGCAGCTCCAGGGACGGGAACACTGAAGCTTTCTTT. The encoded protein is CASSSRDGNTEAFF.

This chain links TRBV29-1 with TRBJ2-7, with D possibly matching TRBD1 (6 bases). Looked up from germline, CDR1 is SQVTM and CDR2 is ANQGSEA. The V end was cut by 0 bases, the J end by 4 bases, with 10 bases between. This CDR3 has 13 residues. Here the CDR3 DNA reads TGCAGCGTTGAAGATGGCCAGGGGTACGAGCAGTACTTC. It encodes CSVEDGQGYEQYF.

J is TRBJ1-1 and V is TRBV25-1; possible D gene TRBD1, 6 bases. This CDR3 is built from 12 residues. Between the trimmed V and J ends, which lost 8 bases and 4 bases, there was a span of 11 bases. Germline CDR1 MGHDK, CDR2 SYGVNS. In DNA, the CDR3 is TGTGCCAGCGGGGGGGCGCCCACTGAAGCTTTCTTT. This translates into CASGGAPTEAFF.